Below are 9 T cell receptor beta chains sequenced from a single sample in a study of cytomegalovirus exposure and HLA in healthy donors. Vbeta (60) and Jbeta (13) primers were used in the PCR. Sequenced by immunoSEQ multiplex PCR; TCRdb stores in-frame clones only, minus some. The sample records about 180,000 clones, around three quarters being singletons. Sample: PBMCs. The receptor set was obtained from a middle-aged man in good health and CMV-seronegative.

This chain connects TRBV2 to TRBJ1-6; 9 bases are shared with TRBD1. Looked up from germline, CDR1 is SNHLY and CDR2 is FYNNEI. J was trimmed by 7 bases and V by 6 bases; bases with no gene match: 4. The CDR3 contains 14 residues. DNA for the CDR3: TGTGCCAGCAGGCGGGACAGGGACAATTCACCCCTCCACTTT. Translated, it gives CASRRDRDNSPLHF.

The sample holds a few counts of this clone. The chain carries TRBV27 and TRBJ1-1; possible D gene TRBD1, 6 bases. This CDR3 has 17 amino acids. V lost 4 bases and J 3 bases, leaving 21 bases between the germline ends. Germline V gene sequence: CDR1 MNHEY, CDR2 SMNVEV (reference sequence). The CDR3 DNA follows: TGTGCCAGCAGTTACCCGACAGGTGGGGGTAGCGACACTGAAGCTTTCTTT. Translating gives CASSYPTGGGSDTEAFF.

The chain combines TRBV7-2 with TRBJ1-2; 8 positions match TRBD1. The V gene's germline CDR1 is SGHTA and CDR2 FQGNSA. There are 16 residues in the CDR3. The V gene end was trimmed by 1 base and the J gene end by 4 bases; junction bases not matched to a gene: 8. CDR3 bases: TGTGCCAGCAGCTTAGGTCCAGGGGGCGACGGCTATGGCTACACCTTC. This sequence encodes CASSLGPGGDGYGYTF. Together with reference TRBV7-2 and TRBJ1-2, the CDR3 gives the full variable domain: GAGVSQSPSNKVTEKGKDVELRCDPISGHTALYWYRQSLGQGLEFLIYFQGNSAPDKSGLPSDRFSAERTGGSVSTLTIQRTQQEDSAVYLCASSLGPGGDGYGYTFGSGTRLTVV.

V gene TRBV6-6 combines with J gene TRBJ2-7; 10 bases align to TRBD2. The CDR3 totals 16 residues. Per germline, CDR1 MNHNY and CDR2 SVGAGI (reference sequence). The ends lost 6 bases at V and 1 base at J; junction bases unmatched: 9. The CDR3 here is CASSRGLADTSYEQYF. The CDR3 region has the DNA TGTGCCAGCAGCCGAGGACTAGCGGACACGTCCTACGAGCAGTACTTC.

This clone has just a few counts. CDR3 DNA sequence: TGTGCCAGCAGCGGCGGTCGTGTTTGGGTGACCTATGGCTACACCTTC. This translates into CASSGGRVWVTYGYTF. This chain links TRBV5-8 with TRBJ1-2; D call uncertain. Trimming left V 4 bases short and J 4 bases short, with 20 bases between. In germline, CDR1 is SGHTS, CDR2 YDEGEE. The CDR3 length is 16 residues.

The rearrangement links TRBV19 to TRBJ2-1, with TRBD2 matching 11 bases. The V segment lost 3 bases and the J segment 9 bases; nucleotides outside the gene matches: 7. Germline CDR1 and CDR2: LNHDA and SQIVND (reference sequence). This CDR3 region has 15 residues. The CDR3 DNA follows: TGTGCCAGTAGTATCGCAATAGCGGGGGGGATTGAGCAGTTCTTC. Encoded protein: CASSIAIAGGIEQFF. The complete variable domain, with remaining parts taken from reference TRBV19 and TRBJ2-1, reads DGGITQSPKYLFRKEGQNVTLSCEQNLNHDAMYWYRQDPGQGLRLIYYSQIVNDFQKGDIAEGYSVSREKKESFPLTVTSAQKNPTAFYLCASSIAIAGGIEQFFGPGTRLTVL.

This clone has just one count. The chain uses TRBV7-8 and TRBJ1-1; 8 bases are a match to TRBD1. The CDR3 has 19 residues. Trimming took 1 base from V and 4 from J; bases not matched to a gene: 17. Germline CDR1 is SGHVS and CDR2 is FQNEAQ. The CDR3 loop is CASSLGRGQGVPRGTEAFF. CDR3 bases: TGTGCCAGCAGCTTAGGTCGTGGACAGGGAGTCCCCAGGGGCACTGAAGCTTTCTTT.

The V gene is TRBV19, the J gene TRBJ1-1, with D hard to call. The CDR3 has 12 amino acids. Trimming took off 6 bases at V and 1 base at J, with 6 bases between the two ends. Per germline, CDR1 LNHDA and CDR2 SQIVND (reference sequence). In DNA form, the CDR3 reads TGTGCCAGTAGGACGGGGAACACTGAAGCTTTCTTT. The encoded protein is CASRTGNTEAFF.

Details on this clone: Different DNA sequences within this sample yield the same CDR3. V is TRBV5-1 and J is TRBJ1-5; 8 bases align to TRBD1. V lost 0 bases, J lost 4 bases, and 3 bases stayed unmatched. Germline-derived CDR1 and CDR2 are SGHRS and YFSETQ. The CDR3 runs 15 residues. This CDR3 reads CASSLGTGSNQPQHF. The DNA of the CDR3 is TGCGCCAGCAGCTTGGGGACAGGGTCAAATCAGCCCCAGCATTTT. Full variable domain (missing parts from reference TRBV5-1 and TRBJ1-5): KAGVTQTPRYLIKTRGQQVTLSCSPISGHRSVSWYQQTPGQGLQFLFEYFSETQRNKGNFPGRFSGRQFSNSRSEMNVSTLELGDSALYLCASSLGTGSNQPQHFGDGTRLSIL.